One and the same sample provided the 26 T cell receptor beta chains below, sequenced in a study of technical replicates of blood from a few donors. The data were produced by immunoSEQ multiplex PCR, yet TCRdb's version contains in-frame clones alone and is incomplete. The data contain about 68,000 clones, about 97% of them seen just once; the ten biggest clones take up over 0.2%. The material sequenced was T cells isolated from PBMCs. The receptor set was obtained from a human donor in good health.

The V gene is TRBV28, the J gene TRBJ2-5; D call uncertain. The V and J ends lost 3 bases and 5 bases respectively, with 4 bases between them. The CDR3 sequence is 11 residues long. CDR1 is MDHEN, CDR2 SYDVKM, per germline. The CDR3 nucleotides read TGTGCCAGCAGTTTTATGGAGACCCAGTACTTC. This encodes CASSFMETQYF.

The J gene is TRBJ1-1, the V gene TRBV9, with D hard to call. The V end was cut by 0 bases, the J end by 4 bases, with 7 bases between. Germline V gene data show CDR1 as SGDLS and CDR2 as YYNGEE. CDR3 length: 13 residues. CDR3 protein: CASSVAAGTEAFF. In DNA, the CDR3 is TGTGCCAGCAGCGTAGCAGCGGGCACTGAAGCTTTCTTT. Based on the CDR3 plus reference TRBV9 and TRBJ1-1, the full variable domain is DSGVTQTPKHLITATGQRVTLRCSPRSGDLSVYWYQQSLDQGLQFLIQYYNGEERAKGNILERFSAQQFPDLHSELNLSSLELGDSALYFCASSVAAGTEAFFGQGTRLTVV.

The chain employs TRBV30 and TRBJ1-1; D may be TRBD1 (6 bases). CDR3 length: 13 residues. V was clipped by 5 bases and J by 0 bases, with 10 bases between them. Germline loops: CDR1 GTSNPN, CDR2 SVGIG (reference sequence). The CDR3 is CAWYTGLNTEAFF. The CDR3 DNA follows: TGTGCCTGGTACACAGGGTTGAACACTGAAGCTTTCTTT. Based on the CDR3 plus reference TRBV30 and TRBJ1-1, the full variable domain is SQTIHQWPATLVQPVGSPLSLECTVEGTSNPNLYWYRQAAGRGLQLLFYSVGIGQISSEVPQNLSASRPQDRQFILSSKKLLLSDSGFYLCAWYTGLNTEAFFGQGTRLTVV.

This chain uses TRBV6-6 with TRBJ2-4; D possibly corresponds to TRBD2 (6 bases). The CDR3 length is 14 residues. Germline CDR1 reads MNHNY; CDR2 reads SVGAGI (reference sequence). V was shortened by 4 bases and J by 0 bases, with 7 bases between the two germline ends. In DNA, the CDR3 is TGTGCCAGCAGTTCGGGACTAGCCAAAAACATTCAGTACTTC. This translates into CASSSGLAKNIQYF.

This sequence joins TRBV6-5 and TRBJ2-3; no clear D gene. The germline gives CDR1 MNHEY, CDR2 SVGAGI. This CDR3 comprises 13 residues. The germline V and J ends were trimmed by 6 bases and 0 bases, with 7 bases remaining between them. Here the CDR3 DNA reads TGTGCCAGCAGACGAACTAGCACAGATACGCAGTATTTT. Residues: CASRRTSTDTQYF.

The chain has TRBV7-8 and TRBJ2-7; possibly TRBD1 for D (6 bases). This CDR3 has 16 residues. CDR1 is SGHVS, CDR2 FQNEAQ, per germline. Between the trimmed V and J ends, which lost 5 bases and 4 bases, there was a span of 21 bases. CDR3: CASSHQPQGREYEQYF. CDR3 bases: TGTGCCAGCAGCCACCAGCCCCAGGGGCGCGAGTACGAGCAGTACTTC.

The chain is built from TRBV6-1 and TRBJ1-2, with a possible D match to TRBD1 (5 bases). CDR1 is MNHNS, CDR2 SASEGT, per germline. There are 17 residues in the CDR3. V was pared by 2 bases and J by 3 bases, with 19 bases between. DNA for the CDR3: TGTGCCAGCAGTGAAATTTTCCTGGGACTGGGGGACTATGGCTACACCTTC. It translates to CASSEIFLGLGDYGYTF.

This chain connects TRBV15 to TRBJ1-2, with D hard to call. Germline CDR1 LNHNV, CDR2 YYDKDF (reference sequence). V was trimmed by 0 bases and J by 8 bases, leaving 16 bases between them. The CDR3 totals 15 residues. The CDR3 loop reads CATSRDLTHYLGYTF. The DNA of the CDR3 is TGTGCCACCAGCAGAGATCTCACCCACTATTTGGGCTACACCTTC.

This chain connects TRBV14 to TRBJ2-5; D possibly corresponds to TRBD2 (5 bases). Trimming took off 4 bases at V and 5 bases at J, with 20 bases between the two ends. Germline V CDR1 and CDR2: SGHDN, FVKESK. This CDR3 is built from 16 residues. The CDR3 protein is CASSRLPGNGKETQYF. In nucleotides, the CDR3 is TGTGCCAGCAGCCGACTCCCGGGAAACGGGAAGGAGACCCAGTACTTC.

The chain recombines TRBV29-1 with TRBJ1-1, with TRBD1 matching 8 bases. CDR3 size: 12 residues. J gave up 2 bases and V 8 bases, and 4 bases lay outside the gene matches. Germline V lookup: CDR1 SQVTM, CDR2 ANQGSEA. The CDR3 sequence is CSQQGDNTEAFF. CDR3 in DNA: TGCAGCCAACAGGGGGATAACACTGAAGCTTTCTTT.

The chain combines TRBV18 with TRBJ1-3, with a tentative D call TRBD1 (6 bases). This CDR3 spans 15 amino acids. Germline values: CDR1 KGHSH, CDR2 LQKENI. The V end was cut by 2 bases, the J end by 0 bases, with 8 bases between. The CDR3 DNA reads TGTGCCAGCTCACCATTGGACAGCTCTGGAAACACCATATATTTT. Its translation is CASSPLDSSGNTIYF.

This chain links TRBV9 with TRBJ2-4, with D possibly TRBD1 on 6 matching bases. V lost 5 bases and J 0 bases, leaving 12 bases between the germline ends. The CDR3 runs 15 residues. Germline CDR1 SGDLS, CDR2 YYNGEE. The CDR3 here is CASSYGGTAKNIQYF. The CDR3 DNA is TGTGCCAGCAGTTATGGGGGCACAGCCAAAAACATTCAGTACTTC.

This rearrangement joins TRBV4-2 to TRBJ1-4; TRBD1 matches 9 bases. CDR1 is LGHNA and CDR2 is YNFKEQ in the germline V gene. The CDR3 extends over 14 amino acids. J was trimmed by 6 bases and V by 4 bases; bases with no gene match: 3. CDR3 residues: CASSPRTGDEKLFF. The CDR3 DNA reads TGTGCCAGCAGCCCGAGGACAGGGGATGAAAAACTGTTTTTT.

This chain joins TRBV28 and TRBJ1-1; D is ambiguous. Germline V gene sequence: CDR1 MDHEN, CDR2 SYDVKM. Trimming removed 5 bases from V and 12 bases from J, with 22 bases in between. The CDR3 totals 14 residues. The CDR3 spells CASSEAGPLVWSFF. In nucleotides, the CDR3 is TGTGCCAGCAGTGAAGCAGGCCCATTGGTATGGTCTTTCTTT.

This sequence joins TRBV19 and TRBJ1-4; D remains ambiguous. V was clipped by 3 bases and J by 6 bases, with 8 bases between them. CDR3 size: 13 residues. Per the germline V gene, CDR1 is LNHDA and CDR2 is SQIVND (reference sequence). CDR3 sequence: CASSIRQDEKLFF. The DNA for the CDR3 is TGTGCCAGTAGTATTCGCCAGGATGAAAAACTGTTTTTT.

CDR3 residues: CASSSAVQGLFF. CDR3 nucleotides: TGTGCCAGCAGCTCTGCAGTACAGGGACTGTTTTTT. This chain connects TRBV7-8 to TRBJ1-4, with a possible D match to TRBD1 (6 bases). The V gene's germline CDR1 is SGHVS and CDR2 FQNEAQ. This CDR3 is 12 amino acids long. V dropped 4 bases and J dropped 13 bases, with 13 bases sitting between them. The entire variable domain, with the rest obtained from reference TRBV7-8 and TRBJ1-4, is as follows: GAGVSQSPRYKVAKRGQDVALRCDPISGHVSLFWYQQALGQGPEFLTYFQNEAQLDKSGLPSDRFFAERPEGSVSTLKIQRTQQEDSAVYLCASSSAVQGLFFGSGTQLSVL.

The gene calls are TRBV5-6 and TRBJ2-7; 10 nucleotides align to TRBD1. The CDR3 length is 15 residues. Per germline, CDR1 SGHDT and CDR2 YYEEEE. After removal of 7 bases from V and 5 bases from J, the junction contained 12 bases not matched to a gene. For the CDR3, the DNA is TGTGCCAGCGGAGACAGGGGGCTTTCTGGGGACGAGCAGTACTTC. Protein sequence: CASGDRGLSGDEQYF.

J is TRBJ1-2 and V is TRBV7-9; maybe TRBD1 (6 bases). The CDR3 loop spans 15 amino acids. The V gene's germline CDR1 is SEHNR and CDR2 FQNEAQ (reference sequence). V gave up 5 bases and J gave up 1 base, with 14 bases separating them. The CDR3 loop is CASSRGADINYGYTF. CDR3 DNA sequence: TGTGCCAGCAGCCGGGGGGCAGATATTAACTATGGCTACACCTTC.

The chain uses TRBV9 and TRBJ2-1; a possible D gene is TRBD2 (6 bases). The length of the CDR3 is 16 residues. V gave up 4 bases and J gave up 9 bases, with 23 bases separating them. CDR1 SGDLS and CDR2 YYNGEE come from the germline V gene. The CDR3 here is CASSRTFERRRGEQFF. The CDR3 nucleotides read TGTGCCAGCAGCCGCACCTTCGAGCGGAGGAGGGGTGAGCAGTTCTTC.

V and J are TRBV6-5 and TRBJ2-5; no firm D call. Germline CDR1 MNHEY, CDR2 SVGAGI. This CDR3 has 11 amino acids. The V gene lost 2 bases and the J gene lost 5 bases, with 3 bases spanning the gap. The CDR3 nucleotides read TGTGCCAGCAGTTACGAGGAGACCCAGTACTTC. It yields the protein CASSYEETQYF.

The chain links TRBV28 to TRBJ1-2; perhaps TRBD1 as D (6 bases). Germline assignment: CDR1 MDHEN and CDR2 SYDVKM. Deletions cut 5 bases from V and 8 bases from J, with 27 bases between. This CDR3 contains 17 residues. The DNA of the CDR3 is TGTGCCAGCAGTCTCTCAAAGGGGGGGAATTTGCACGGAGGCTACACCTTC. Protein: CASSLSKGGNLHGGYTF.

The chain combines TRBV5-1 with TRBJ2-7; TRBD1 aligns across 9 bases. Per germline, CDR1 SGHRS and CDR2 YFSETQ. The CDR3 runs 16 residues. The trim removed 5 bases at V and 4 bases at J, leaving 13 bases unmatched. The CDR3 sequence: CASSPDRGRQLYEQYF. For the CDR3, the DNA is TGCGCCAGCAGTCCGGACAGGGGCCGACAACTGTACGAGCAGTACTTC. Supplemented by reference TRBV5-1 and TRBJ2-7, the full variable domain reads KAGVTQTPRYLIKTRGQQVTLSCSPISGHRSVSWYQQTPGQGLQFLFEYFSETQRNKGNFPGRFSGRQFSNSRSEMNVSTLELGDSALYLCASSPDRGRQLYEQYFGPGTRLTVT.

V gene TRBV5-6 combines with J gene TRBJ2-3; D might be TRBD2 (6 bases). Germline loops: CDR1 SGHDT, CDR2 YYEEEE. This CDR3 is 14 amino acids long. Trimming shortened V by 6 bases and J by 2 bases, and 13 bases separated the two germline ends. CDR3 DNA sequence: TGTGCCAGCAATGGGCAGGACTACACAGATACGCAGTATTTT. Its translation: CASNGQDYTDTQYF.

The chain is built from TRBV6-5 and TRBJ2-2; D remains ambiguous. Germline V CDR1 and CDR2: MNHEY, SVGAGI. Trimming removed 5 bases at V and 4 bases at J, with 5 bases between. This CDR3 region has 12 residues. The CDR3 sequence: CASSSTTGELFF. Here the CDR3 DNA reads TGTGCCAGCAGTAGCACCACCGGGGAGCTGTTTTTT.

Only one count was recorded for this clone. Here the CDR3 DNA reads TGTGCCAGCAGCCCCCCCCAGGGTTACCCTCCCAAGACCCAGTACTTC. It translates to CASSPPQGYPPKTQYF. The genes are TRBV7-9 and TRBJ2-5; a possible D gene is TRBD1 (5 bases). This CDR3 comprises 16 residues. Per the germline V gene, CDR1 is SEHNR and CDR2 is FQNEAQ (reference sequence). The germline V and J ends were trimmed by 5 bases and 6 bases, with 22 bases remaining between them.

The chain employs TRBV9 and TRBJ2-7; 9 positions agree with TRBD1. The CDR3 is 14 amino acids. In germline, CDR1 is SGDLS, CDR2 YYNGEE. V shed 0 bases and J 2 bases; nucleotides not matched to a gene: 0. The CDR3 region has the DNA TGTGCCAGCAGCGTAGGGGACAGGGCCTACGAGCAGTACTTC. This sequence encodes CASSVGDRAYEQYF.